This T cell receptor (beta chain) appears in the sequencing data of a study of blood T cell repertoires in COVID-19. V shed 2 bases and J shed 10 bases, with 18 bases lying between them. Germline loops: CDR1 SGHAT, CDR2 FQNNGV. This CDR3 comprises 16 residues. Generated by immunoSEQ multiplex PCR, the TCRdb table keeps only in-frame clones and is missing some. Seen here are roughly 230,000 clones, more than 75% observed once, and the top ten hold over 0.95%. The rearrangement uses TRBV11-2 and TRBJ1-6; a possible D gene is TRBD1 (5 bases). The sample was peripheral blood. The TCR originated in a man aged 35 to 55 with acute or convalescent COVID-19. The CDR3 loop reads CASSLPPFARVSPLHF. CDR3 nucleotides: TGTGCCAGCAGCTTACCCCCCTTCGCCAGGGTCTCACCCCTCCACTTT.